This record covers a single T cell receptor (beta chain). TCRdb's copy holds only in-frame clones and misses some; the assay was immunoSEQ multiplex PCR. The sample has tens of thousands of clones; approximately 90% are singletons. This sample stems from a study of OX40 agonist ivuxolimab in advanced cancers. Study-level information: Dosing consisted of intravenous ivuxolimab at 0.01 to 10 mg/kg every 2 weeks.

The germline CDR1 and CDR2 sequences are SGHKS and YYEKEE (reference sequence). This CDR3 has 15 amino acids. Deletions cut 3 bases from V and 0 bases from J, with 9 bases between. The gene calls are TRBV5-5 and TRBJ2-2; tentatively, D is TRBD2 (5 bases). This sequence originates from an adult with an advanced solid tumor such as melanoma, head and neck, liver or kidney cancer. The sequencing used CD4+ or CD8+ T cells sorted from blood, collected in a trial of the OX40 agonist ivuxolimab. CDR3 nucleotide sequence: TGTGCCAGCAGCTCGGGGTCTCCGAACACCGGGGAGCTGTTTTTT. It codes for CASSSGSPNTGELFF.